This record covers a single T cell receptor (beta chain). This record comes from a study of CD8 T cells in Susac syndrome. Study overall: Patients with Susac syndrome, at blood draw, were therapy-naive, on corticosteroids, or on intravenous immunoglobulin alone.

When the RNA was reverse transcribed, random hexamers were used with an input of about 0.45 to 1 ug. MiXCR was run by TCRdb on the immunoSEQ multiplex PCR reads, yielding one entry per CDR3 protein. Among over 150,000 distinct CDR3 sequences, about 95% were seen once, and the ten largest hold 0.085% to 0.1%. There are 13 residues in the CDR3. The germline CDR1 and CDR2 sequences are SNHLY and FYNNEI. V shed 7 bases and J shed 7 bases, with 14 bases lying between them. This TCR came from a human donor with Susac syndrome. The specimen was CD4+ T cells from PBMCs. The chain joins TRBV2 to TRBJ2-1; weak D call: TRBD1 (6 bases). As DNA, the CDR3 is TGTGCCAGCATGGCAGGGGAAGGAAATGAGCAGTTCTTC. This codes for CASMAGEGNEQFF.